The clone carrying this T cell receptor beta chain was found once. As yet, its antigen is unknown. Healthy Caucasian individuals made up all the donors. The record originates from a study of identical twins. Notes on the study in general: Beta out-of-frame twin sharing showed a weaker excess.

TCRdb re-derived calls from the 5' RACE reads in MiXCR, one entry per CDR3 protein. Of around 1.7 million distinct CDR3 sequences listed, roughly 35% were seen once; the top ten hold roughly 0.3%. CDR3 size: 17 residues. The V gene end was trimmed by 0 bases and the J gene end by 2 bases; junction bases not matched to a gene: 8. CDR1 is DFQATT, CDR2 SNEGSKA, per germline (reference sequence). Sequencing was performed on cord blood. This sequence was found in a newborn girl in good health. The rearrangement joins TRBV20-1 to TRBJ2-5; 11 bases are a match to TRBD2. This CDR3 is CSARDWASGRQQETQYF. The DNA for the CDR3 is TGCAGTGCTAGAGATTGGGCTAGCGGGAGGCAACAAGAGACCCAGTACTTC.